The 3 T cell receptor beta chains reported below all come from one sample, sequenced in a study of blood T cell repertoires in COVID-19. Here immunoSEQ multiplex PCR was the method, and the copy in TCRdb shows in-frame clones only, minus some. The sample comprises about 350,000 clones, about 90% of which are singletons, and roughly 1% rests with the top ten. Sequencing input: PBMCs or T cells enriched from blood (not recorded which). The receptor set was obtained from a woman aged 25 to 45 who had recovered from COVID-19.

This clone was counted a single time. The V call is TRBV29-1, the J call TRBJ1-2, with TRBD1 matching over 8 bases. After removal of 3 bases from V and 4 bases from J, the junction contained 10 bases not matched to a gene. The CDR3 is 15 residues long. Germline V gene data show CDR1 as SQVTM and CDR2 as ANQGSEA. CDR3 sequence reads: CSVDEEGDRIYGYTF. DNA of the CDR3: TGCAGCGTTGATGAGGAAGGGGACAGGATCTATGGCTACACCTTC.

The V call is TRBV18, the J call TRBJ2-7; no firm D call. V was trimmed by 3 bases and J by 4 bases, leaving 4 bases between them. There are 11 residues in the CDR3. In germline, CDR1 is KGHSH, CDR2 LQKENI. CDR3 in amino acids: CASSPKYEQYF. The DNA for the CDR3 is TGTGCCAGCTCACCTAAATACGAGCAGTACTTC.

The chain is built from TRBV5-1 and TRBJ1-1; no firm D call. Per the germline V gene, CDR1 is SGHRS and CDR2 is YFSETQ. The V end lost 1 base, the J end lost 3 bases, and 10 bases lay between the germline ends. There are 14 residues in the CDR3. CDR3 coding DNA: TGCGCCAGCAGCTTGCTCTCGAGGGACACTGAAGCTTTCTTT. Residues: CASSLLSRDTEAFF.